This is a list of T cell receptor beta chains from one sample in a study of blood T cells in healthy people across ages. TCRdb recomputed calls from the 5' RACE reads with MiXCR, one row per CDR3 protein. The table has around 870,000 distinct CDR3 sequences, roughly 26% seen once. Sequenced sample: blood. These receptors were taken from a woman of 80 years or more in good health. Each CDR3 is given without its conserved first and last residue.

TRBJ1-5 | TRBV28 | ATLTGALYSNQPQH
TRBJ1-1 | TRBV20-1 | SARGSLGAF
TRBJ1-1 | TRBV27 | ASCRQGWEDTEAF
TRBJ2-3 | TRBV12-3/TRBV12-4 | ASTLPGLAGRTDTQY
TRBJ2-1 | TRBV27 | ASSLFFLAGGRGEQF
TRBJ2-7 | TRBV7-2 | ASSLTMLWEQY
TRBJ2-1 | TRBV12-3/TRBV12-4 | ASKDRDGVIDEQF
TRBJ2-5 | TRBV27 | ASSLAGTRLGLETQY
TRBJ2-3 | TRBV4-1 | ASRQGRMDTQY
TRBJ2-3 | TRBV7-2 | ASRDGGRNTDTQY
TRBJ1-1 | TRBV6-5 | ASSYLGVQNTEAF
TRBJ2-2 | TRBV21-1 | ASSKEGEGANTGELF
TRBJ1-2 | TRBV10-3 | ANGDRRSSINYGYT
TRBJ1-4 | TRBV4-3 | ASSQGTGATNEKLF
TRBJ1-1 | TRBV27 | ASSLYRSRGTEAF